Given below is one TCR beta chain in context. In the original workflow: Using reference gene primer amplification, nucleated cell counts were estimated. The protocol was immunoSEQ multiplex PCR, while the TCRdb copy is restricted to in-frame clones and leaves out a portion. The V and J calls and clone size come from that table; D and trimming were worked out from the DNA. Of 380,000 or so clones listed, roughly nine tenths were seen once; the top ten hold 1% to 1.5%. Germline CDR1 SGHAT, CDR2 FQDESV (reference sequence). V lost 3 bases to trimming and J lost 0 bases; unmatched junction nucleotides: 6. The CDR3 runs 16 residues. The data were obtained in a study of blood T cell repertoires in COVID-19. Background on the study: The United States, Italy and Spain were the sources of the acute and convalescent COVID-19 samples. PBMCs, B-cell-depleted T cells, or T cells provided the cDNA or gDNA that made up the material.

The sequenced sample consisted of peripheral blood. This chain connects TRBV11-1 to TRBJ2-3, with TRBD1 identical over 7 bases. The origin of this receptor is a man between 35 and 55 years old with acute or convalescent COVID-19. Written as DNA, the CDR3 is TGTGCCAGCAGCTTCAGGGGGACCACTAGCACAGATACGCAGTATTTT. It yields the protein CASSFRGTTSTDTQYF.